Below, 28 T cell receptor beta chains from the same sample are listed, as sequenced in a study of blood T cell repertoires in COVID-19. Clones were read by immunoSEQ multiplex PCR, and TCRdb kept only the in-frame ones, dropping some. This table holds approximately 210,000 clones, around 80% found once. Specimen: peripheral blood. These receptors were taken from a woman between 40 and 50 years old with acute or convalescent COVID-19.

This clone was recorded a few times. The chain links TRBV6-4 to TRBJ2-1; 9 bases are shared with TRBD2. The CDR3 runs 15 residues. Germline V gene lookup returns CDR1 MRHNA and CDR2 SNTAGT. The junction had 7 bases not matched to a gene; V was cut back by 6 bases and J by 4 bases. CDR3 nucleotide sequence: TGTGCCAGCAGAGTTAGCGGGAGTGTATACAATGAGCAGTTCTTC. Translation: CASRVSGSVYNEQFF.

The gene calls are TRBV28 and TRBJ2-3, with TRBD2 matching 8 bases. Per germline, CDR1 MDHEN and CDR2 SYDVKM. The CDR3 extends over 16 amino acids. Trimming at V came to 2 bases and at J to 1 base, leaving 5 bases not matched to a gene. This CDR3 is CASSLITGGGTDTQYF. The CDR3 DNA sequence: TGTGCCAGCAGTTTAATCACCGGGGGGGGCACAGATACGCAGTATTTT.

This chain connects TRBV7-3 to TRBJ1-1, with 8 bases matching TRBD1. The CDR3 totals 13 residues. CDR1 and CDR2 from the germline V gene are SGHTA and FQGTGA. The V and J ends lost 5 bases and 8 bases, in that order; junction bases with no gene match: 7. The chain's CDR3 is CASSPGQEQEAFF. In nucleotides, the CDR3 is TGTGCCAGCAGCCCGGGACAGGAGCAGGAAGCTTTCTTT.

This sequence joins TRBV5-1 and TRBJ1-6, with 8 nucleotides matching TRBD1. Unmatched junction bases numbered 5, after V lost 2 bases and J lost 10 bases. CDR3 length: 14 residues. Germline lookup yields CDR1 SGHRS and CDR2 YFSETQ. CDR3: CASSFPQGGSPLHF. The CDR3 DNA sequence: TGCGCCAGCAGCTTCCCACAGGGGGGCTCACCCCTCCACTTT.

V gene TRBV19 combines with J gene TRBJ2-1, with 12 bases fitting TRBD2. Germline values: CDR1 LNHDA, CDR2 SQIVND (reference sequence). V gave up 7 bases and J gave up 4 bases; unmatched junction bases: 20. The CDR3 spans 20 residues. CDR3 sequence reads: CASTPQRALELAGGYNEQFF. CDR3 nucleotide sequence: TGTGCCAGTACCCCCCAACGGGCACTAGAACTAGCGGGGGGATACAATGAGCAGTTCTTC.

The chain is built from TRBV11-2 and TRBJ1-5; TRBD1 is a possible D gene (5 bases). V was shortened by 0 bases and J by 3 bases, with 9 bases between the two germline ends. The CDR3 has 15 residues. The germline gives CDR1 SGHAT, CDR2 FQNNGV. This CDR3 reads CASSLDGRDNQPQHF. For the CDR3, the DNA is TGTGCCAGCAGCTTAGACGGCAGGGACAATCAGCCCCAGCATTTT.

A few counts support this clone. CDR3 coding DNA: TGCGCCAGCAGCTTGGGCGGTGCAGGGGGCAGGACTGAAGCTTTCTTT. Protein sequence: CASSLGGAGGRTEAFF. The chain has TRBV5-1 and TRBJ1-1; TRBD1 aligns across 8 bases. V was clipped by 0 bases and J by 5 bases; unmatched bases: 9. CDR1 is SGHRS, CDR2 YFSETQ, per germline. CDR3 length: 16 amino acids.

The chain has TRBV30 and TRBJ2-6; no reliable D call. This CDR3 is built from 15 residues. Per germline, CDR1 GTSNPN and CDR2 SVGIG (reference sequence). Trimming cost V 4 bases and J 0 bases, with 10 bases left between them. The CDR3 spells CAWMVGGSGANVLTF. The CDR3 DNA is TGTGCCTGGATGGTCGGCGGCTCTGGGGCCAACGTCCTGACTTTC.

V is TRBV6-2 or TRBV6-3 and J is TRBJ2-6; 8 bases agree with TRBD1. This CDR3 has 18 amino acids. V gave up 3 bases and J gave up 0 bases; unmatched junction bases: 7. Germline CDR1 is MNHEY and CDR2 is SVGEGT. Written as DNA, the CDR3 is TGTGCCAGCAGTTATCACAGGGGGAACTCCTCTGGGGCCAACGTCCTGACTTTC. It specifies CASSYHRGNSSGANVLTF.

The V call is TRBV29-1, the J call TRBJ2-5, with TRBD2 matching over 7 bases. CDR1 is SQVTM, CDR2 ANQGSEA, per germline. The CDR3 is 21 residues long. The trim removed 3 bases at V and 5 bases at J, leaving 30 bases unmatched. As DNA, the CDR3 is TGCAGCGTTGAGTGGGTGGGAGGGAGTAAAGGGAGTAGAAAATCGTTGGAGACCCAGTACTTC. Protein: CSVEWVGGSKGSRKSLETQYF. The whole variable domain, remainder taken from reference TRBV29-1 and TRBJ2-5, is SAVISQKPSRDICQRGTSLTIQCQVDSQVTMMFWYRQQPGQSLTLIATANQGSEATYESGFVIDKFPISRPNLTFSTLTVSNMSPEDSSIYLCSVEWVGGSKGSRKSLETQYFGPGTRLLVL.

CDR3 region: CSANPPGRDIQYF. CDR3 nucleotide sequence: TGCAGCGCTAACCCCCCGGGAAGAGACATTCAGTACTTC. The chain links TRBV29-1 to TRBJ2-4; possible D gene TRBD2, 5 bases. The CDR3 is made up of 13 amino acids. Germline V gene sequence: CDR1 SQVTM, CDR2 ANQGSEA. Trimming took off 7 bases at V and 8 bases at J, with 18 bases between the two ends. Full variable domain (missing parts from reference TRBV29-1 and TRBJ2-4): SAVISQKPSRDICQRGTSLTIQCQVDSQVTMMFWYRQQPGQSLTLIATANQGSEATYESGFVIDKFPISRPNLTFSTLTVSNMSPEDSSIYLCSANPPGRDIQYFGAGTRLSVL.

In DNA form, the CDR3 reads TGTGCCAGCAGCCACCCGGGACAGAACCACGAGCAGTACTTC. It yields the protein CASSHPGQNHEQYF. The V call is TRBV3-1 (or the pseudogene TRBV3-2), the J call TRBJ2-7; TRBD1 agrees at 7 bases. The CDR3 is 14 residues long. Looked up from germline, CDR1 is LGHDT and CDR2 is YNNKEL (reference sequence). With V trimmed by 3 bases and J by 5 bases, 7 bases remained unmatched.

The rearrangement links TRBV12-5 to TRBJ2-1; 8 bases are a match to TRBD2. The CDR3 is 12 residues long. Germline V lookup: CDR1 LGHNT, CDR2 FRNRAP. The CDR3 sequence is CASGGVYNEQFF. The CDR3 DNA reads TGTGCCTCGGGGGGGGTCTACAATGAGCAGTTCTTC.

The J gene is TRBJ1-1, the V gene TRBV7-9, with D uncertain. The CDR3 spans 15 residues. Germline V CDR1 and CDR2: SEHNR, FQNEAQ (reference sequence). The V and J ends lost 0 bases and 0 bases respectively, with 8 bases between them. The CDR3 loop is CASSLALTLNTEAFF. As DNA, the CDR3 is TGTGCCAGCAGCTTAGCTCTTACTTTGAACACTGAAGCTTTCTTT.

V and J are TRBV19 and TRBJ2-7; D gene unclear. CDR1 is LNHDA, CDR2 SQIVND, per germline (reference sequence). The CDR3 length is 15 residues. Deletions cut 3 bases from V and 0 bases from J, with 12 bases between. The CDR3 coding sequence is TGTGCCAGTAGTATCTTGGGTTCGGGCTCCTACGAGCAGTACTTC. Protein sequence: CASSILGSGSYEQYF.

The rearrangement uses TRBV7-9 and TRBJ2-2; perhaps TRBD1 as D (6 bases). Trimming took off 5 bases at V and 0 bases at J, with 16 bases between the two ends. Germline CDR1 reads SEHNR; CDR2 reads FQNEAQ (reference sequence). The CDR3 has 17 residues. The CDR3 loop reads CASSTMPTGTNTGELFF. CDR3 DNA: TGTGCCAGCAGCACCATGCCAACAGGGACGAACACCGGGGAGCTGTTTTTT.

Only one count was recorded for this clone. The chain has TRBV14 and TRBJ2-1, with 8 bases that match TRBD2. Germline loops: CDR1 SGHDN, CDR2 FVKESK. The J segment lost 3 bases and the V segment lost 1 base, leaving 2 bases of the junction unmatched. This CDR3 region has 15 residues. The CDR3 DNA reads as TGTGCCAGCAGCCAAGTAGCGGGACTCTACAATGAGCAGTTCTTC. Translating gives CASSQVAGLYNEQFF.

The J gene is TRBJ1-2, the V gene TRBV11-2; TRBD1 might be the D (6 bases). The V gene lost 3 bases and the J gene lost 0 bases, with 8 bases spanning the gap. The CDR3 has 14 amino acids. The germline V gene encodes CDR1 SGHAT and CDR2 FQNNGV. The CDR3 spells CASSFDRTNYGYTF. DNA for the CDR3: TGTGCCAGCAGCTTCGACAGGACTAACTATGGCTACACCTTC. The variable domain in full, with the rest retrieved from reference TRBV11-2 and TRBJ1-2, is EAGVAQSPRYKIIEKRQSVAFWCNPISGHATLYWYQQILGQGPKLLIQFQNNGVVDDSQLPKDRFSAERLKGVDSTLKIQPAKLEDSAVYLCASSFDRTNYGYTFGSGTRLTVV.

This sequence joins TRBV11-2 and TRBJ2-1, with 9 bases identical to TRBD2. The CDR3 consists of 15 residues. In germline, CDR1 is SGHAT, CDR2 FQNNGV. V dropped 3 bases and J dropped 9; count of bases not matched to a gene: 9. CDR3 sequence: CASSLRGGLAGEQFF. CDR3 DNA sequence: TGTGCCAGCAGCTTGCGGGGGGGCCTTGCGGGTGAGCAGTTCTTC.

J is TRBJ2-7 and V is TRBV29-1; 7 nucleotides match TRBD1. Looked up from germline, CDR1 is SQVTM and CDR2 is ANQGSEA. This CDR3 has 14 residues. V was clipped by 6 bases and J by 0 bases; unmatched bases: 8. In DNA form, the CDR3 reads TGCAGCGTGATAAAACAGGGGAGCTCCTACGAGCAGTACTTC. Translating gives CSVIKQGSSYEQYF.

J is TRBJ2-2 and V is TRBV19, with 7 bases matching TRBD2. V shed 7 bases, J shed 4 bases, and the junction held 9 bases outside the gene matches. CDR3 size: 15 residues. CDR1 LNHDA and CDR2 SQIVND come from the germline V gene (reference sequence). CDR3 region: CASKAGQRGTGELFF. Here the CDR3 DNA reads TGTGCCAGTAAGGCAGGCCAGCGGGGCACCGGGGAGCTGTTTTTT.

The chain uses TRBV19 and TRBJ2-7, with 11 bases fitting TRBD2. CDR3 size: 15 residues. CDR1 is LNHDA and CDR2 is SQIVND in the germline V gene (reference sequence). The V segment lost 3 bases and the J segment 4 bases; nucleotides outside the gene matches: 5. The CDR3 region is CASSMASGRRYEQYF. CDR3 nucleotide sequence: TGTGCCAGTAGTATGGCTAGCGGGAGGAGGTACGAGCAGTACTTC.

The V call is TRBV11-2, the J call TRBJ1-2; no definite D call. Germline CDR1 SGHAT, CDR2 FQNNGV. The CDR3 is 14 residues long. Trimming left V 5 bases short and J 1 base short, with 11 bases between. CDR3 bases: TGTGCCAGCAGCCCCGCGGGCAATAACTATGGCTACACCTTC. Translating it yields CASSPAGNNYGYTF.

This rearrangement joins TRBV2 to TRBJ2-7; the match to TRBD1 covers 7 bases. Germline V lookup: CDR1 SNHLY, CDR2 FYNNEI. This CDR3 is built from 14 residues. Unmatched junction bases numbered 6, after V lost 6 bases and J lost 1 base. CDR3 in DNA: TGTGCCAGCAGAAGGGACAGCTCATCCTACGAGCAGTACTTC. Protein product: CASRRDSSSYEQYF.

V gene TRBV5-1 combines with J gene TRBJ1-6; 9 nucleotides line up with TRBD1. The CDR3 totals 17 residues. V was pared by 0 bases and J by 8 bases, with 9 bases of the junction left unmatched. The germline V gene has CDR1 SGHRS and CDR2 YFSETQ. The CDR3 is CASSLEGQGFSDSPLHF. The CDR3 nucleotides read TGCGCCAGCAGCTTGGAGGGACAGGGTTTTTCGGATTCACCCCTCCACTTT.

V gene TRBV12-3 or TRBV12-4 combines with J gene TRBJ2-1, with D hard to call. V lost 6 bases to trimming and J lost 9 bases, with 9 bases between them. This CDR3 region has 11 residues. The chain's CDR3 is CASRYSAEQFF. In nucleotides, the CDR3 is TGTGCCAGCAGATACTCCGCTGAGCAGTTCTTC.

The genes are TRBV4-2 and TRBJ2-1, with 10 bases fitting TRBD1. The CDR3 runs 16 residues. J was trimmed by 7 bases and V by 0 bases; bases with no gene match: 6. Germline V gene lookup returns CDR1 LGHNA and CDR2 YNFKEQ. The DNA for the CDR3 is TGTGCCAGCAGCCAAGATCGGGGACAGGGGAGGAATGAGCAGTTCTTC. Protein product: CASSQDRGQGRNEQFF.

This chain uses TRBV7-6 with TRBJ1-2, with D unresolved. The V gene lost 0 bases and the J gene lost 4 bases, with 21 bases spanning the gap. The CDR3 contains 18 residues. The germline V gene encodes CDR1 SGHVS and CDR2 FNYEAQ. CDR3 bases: TGTGCCAGCAGCTTAGCAAACCGGGATACAAGAGGCCCCTATGGCTACACCTTC. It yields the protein CASSLANRDTRGPYGYTF.